This T cell receptor beta chain was captured by sequencing in a study of OX40 agonist ivuxolimab in advanced cancers. Turning to the study itself: Dose-escalation patients were diagnosed with hepatocellular carcinoma, melanoma, renal cell cancer or head and neck cancer. Among those enrolled, mean age was around 55 years (range about 23 to 79) and 75% to 85% were male.

Method: immunoSEQ multiplex PCR; TCRdb's copy keeps in-frame clones and lacks some. The sample lists about 15,000 clones; about 81% were seen once. Study-wide results and limits: Both blood CD4+ and CD8+ T cells showed clonal growth by week 6 at 0.1 to 3.0 mg/kg. Antigens targeted by the expanded peripheral T cells were not determined.

Regarding this clone: What it binds is unknown.

Germline-derived CDR1 and CDR2 are MNHNS and SASEGT. This CDR3 spans 19 amino acids. Trimming removed 0 bases at V and 0 bases at J, with 17 bases between. This TCR was sampled from an adult with an advanced solid tumor such as melanoma, head and neck, liver or kidney cancer. The sample was CD4+ or CD8+ T cells sorted from blood, taken in a trial of the OX40 agonist ivuxolimab. The chain combines TRBV6-1 with TRBJ1-4; D is unclear. CDR3 region: CASSEALSFRGTTNEKLFF. The CDR3 region has the DNA TGTGCCAGCAGTGAAGCGTTATCGTTTCGCGGGACAACTAATGAAAAACTGTTTTTT.